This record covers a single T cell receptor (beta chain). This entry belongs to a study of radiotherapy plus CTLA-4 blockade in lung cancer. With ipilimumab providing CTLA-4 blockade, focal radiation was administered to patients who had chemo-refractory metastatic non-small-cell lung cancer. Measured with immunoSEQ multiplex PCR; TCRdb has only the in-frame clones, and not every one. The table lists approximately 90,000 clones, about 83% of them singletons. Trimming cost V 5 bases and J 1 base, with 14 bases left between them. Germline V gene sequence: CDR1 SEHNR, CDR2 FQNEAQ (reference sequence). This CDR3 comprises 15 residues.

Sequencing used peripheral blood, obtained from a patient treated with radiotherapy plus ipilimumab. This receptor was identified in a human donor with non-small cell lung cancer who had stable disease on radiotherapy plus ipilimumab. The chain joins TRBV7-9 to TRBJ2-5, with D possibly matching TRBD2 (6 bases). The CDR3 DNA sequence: TGTGCCAGCAGCGCGAGCCGGGGGTCCCAAGAGACCCAGTACTTC. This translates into CASSASRGSQETQYF.